A single sample gave rise to the 32 T cell receptor beta chains below, sequenced in a study of spatial heterogeneity in lung cancer. TCRdb fed the 5' RACE reads into MiXCR, producing one record per CDR3 protein. The profile shows roughly 120,000 distinct CDR3 sequences, 9.5% to 14% of them singletons. Sample time point: blood at routine non-recurrence follow-up after resection. Sample: PBMCs, taken at follow-up. The receptors were gathered from a female donor with early-stage non-small cell lung cancer.

J is TRBJ1-5 and V is TRBV28, with TRBD1 matching over 7 bases. Germline V lookup: CDR1 MDHEN, CDR2 SYDVKM. Trimming took 5 bases from V and 1 from J; bases not matched to a gene: 5. This CDR3 contains 15 residues. The CDR3 region has the DNA TGTGCCAGCAGTCTAGGCAGGGGGAGCAATCAGCCCCAGCATTTT. Protein product: CASSLGRGSNQPQHF.

In its sample, this clonotype was seen a few times. The V call is TRBV28, the J call TRBJ2-7; D ambiguous. Germline V CDR1 and CDR2: MDHEN, SYDVKM. The CDR3 length is 11 residues. Trimming removed 7 bases from V and 9 bases from J, with 13 bases in between. The CDR3 sequence is CASKSPVGQYF. The CDR3 DNA reads as TGTGCCAGCAAGTCCCCGGTCGGGCAGTACTTC.

This clonotype was observed at least ten times. This chain joins TRBV10-3 and TRBJ1-1, with D hard to call. Trimming removed 10 bases at V and 1 base at J, with 13 bases between. Germline values: CDR1 ENHRY, CDR2 SYGVKD. There are 13 residues in the CDR3. CDR3 in amino acids: CATLDLRNTEAFF. The CDR3 coding sequence is TGTGCCACTCTGGACTTACGGAACACTGAAGCTTTCTTT.

The DNA of the CDR3 is TGTGCCAGCAGCTTCGCCCAGATGTATGGCTACACCTTC. Translation: CASSFAQMYGYTF. The V and J genes are TRBV7-9 and TRBJ1-2; no definite D call. V was trimmed by 3 bases and J by 5 bases, leaving 10 bases between them. Germline CDR1 and CDR2: SEHNR and FQNEAQ (reference sequence). This CDR3 spans 13 amino acids.

The chain couples TRBV5-1 to TRBJ2-2; 12 bases are shared with TRBD2. Germline CDR1 SGHRS, CDR2 YFSETQ. This CDR3 is 18 amino acids long. The V gene end was trimmed by 2 bases and the J gene end by 6 bases; junction bases not matched to a gene: 11. CDR3 in DNA: TGCGCCAGCAGCTTCTCTGCGACTAGCGGGAGCACCGCCGGGGAGCTGTTTTTT. Translating it yields CASSFSATSGSTAGELFF. Together with reference TRBV5-1 and TRBJ2-2, the CDR3 gives the full variable domain: KAGVTQTPRYLIKTRGQQVTLSCSPISGHRSVSWYQQTPGQGLQFLFEYFSETQRNKGNFPGRFSGRQFSNSRSEMNVSTLELGDSALYLCASSFSATSGSTAGELFFGEGSRLTVL.

This clonotype was detected a few times. The V call is TRBV19, the J call TRBJ1-5, with no clear D. V shed 3 bases and J shed 4 bases, with 16 bases lying between them. This CDR3 comprises 16 residues. CDR1 is LNHDA, CDR2 SQIVND, per germline (reference sequence). The CDR3 sequence is CASSIFFGSYNQPQHF. As DNA, the CDR3 is TGTGCCAGTAGTATCTTTTTCGGATCCTATAATCAGCCCCAGCATTTT. Full variable domain (rest looked up from reference TRBV19 and TRBJ1-5): DGGITQSPKYLFRKEGQNVTLSCEQNLNHDAMYWYRQDPGQGLRLIYYSQIVNDFQKGDIAEGYSVSREKKESFPLTVTSAQKNPTAFYLCASSIFFGSYNQPQHFGDGTRLSIL.

This rearrangement joins TRBV7-2 to TRBJ1-6, with D hard to call. Germline CDR1 and CDR2: SGHTA and FQGNSA. The CDR3 covers 15 residues. Between the trimmed V and J ends, which lost 1 base and 7 bases, there was a span of 11 bases. For the CDR3, the DNA is TGTGCCAGCAGCTTAGATAGGTTCCCCAATTCACCCCTCCACTTT. It is translated as CASSLDRFPNSPLHF.

The rearrangement joins TRBV21-1 to TRBJ2-7; TRBD1 is the table's D call, not checked against the DNA. TRBV21-1 is annotated as a pseudogene. The CDR3 totals 15 residues. The CDR3 loop is CASSKEAVSSYEQYV. CDR3 coding DNA: TGTGCCAGCAGCAAAGAGGCTGTCAGCTCCTACGAGCAGTACGTC.

In its sample, this clonotype was seen a few times. The chain has TRBV7-2 and TRBJ2-5; D is unresolved. CDR3 size: 12 residues. Trimming took off 5 bases at V and 5 bases at J, with 9 bases between the two ends. Looked up from germline, CDR1 is SGHTA and CDR2 is FQGNSA. The CDR3 nucleotides read TGTGCCAGCAGCATCGATCGGGAGACCCAGTACTTC. Residues: CASSIDRETQYF.

This clonotype was counted many times. The rearrangement links TRBV29-1 to TRBJ1-3, with D possibly matching TRBD1 (6 bases). CDR3 length equals 12 residues. The V end was cut by 6 bases, the J end by 1 base, with 7 bases between. Germline V gene data show CDR1 as SQVTM and CDR2 as ANQGSEA. The CDR3 protein is CSVRGSGNTIYF. For the CDR3, the DNA is TGCAGCGTCAGGGGTTCTGGAAACACCATATATTTT.

This clonotype has at least ten counts. This sequence joins TRBV29-1 and TRBJ2-3; 10 positions agree with TRBD1. The CDR3 totals 14 residues. The V and J ends lost 1 base and 3 bases, in that order; junction bases with no gene match: 1. Germline values: CDR1 SQVTM, CDR2 ANQGSEA. DNA of the CDR3: TGCAGCGTTGAAGGGACAGGGGGTACAGATACGCAGTATTTT. This sequence encodes CSVEGTGGTDTQYF.

This clonotype was observed at least ten times. V is TRBV7-2 and J is TRBJ2-7, with D unresolved. The CDR3 spans 14 residues. CDR1 SGHTA and CDR2 FQGNSA come from the germline V gene. Trimming pared 5 bases from V and 5 bases from J, leaving 16 bases between. CDR3 protein: CASSQGPQTNEQYF. CDR3 DNA: TGTGCCAGCAGCCAAGGACCGCAGACGAACGAGCAGTACTTC.

This clonotype has ten or more counts. This chain links TRBV12-3 or TRBV12-4 with TRBJ2-3; 9 bases are a match to TRBD2. The CDR3 has 16 amino acids. V lost 3 bases and J lost 4; bases outside the gene matches: 8. CDR3 bases: TGTGCCAGCAGTTTCTTTGCGGGAGGGCCCGCAGATACGCAGTATTTT. It translates to CASSFFAGGPADTQYF.

At least ten counts were recorded for this clonotype. The rearrangement uses TRBV10-3 and TRBJ2-7, with 13 bases identical to TRBD2. The germline CDR1 and CDR2 sequences are ENHRY and SYGVKD. V trimming: 8 bases; J trimming: 5 bases; junction bases outside the gene matches: 9. This CDR3 has 15 residues. CDR3 coding DNA: TGTGCCATCTCCCCGCGGACTAGCGGGAGCCACGAGCAGTACTTC. The encoded protein is CAISPRTSGSHEQYF.

The rearrangement joins TRBV10-2 to TRBJ1-1; perhaps TRBD1 as D (6 bases). CDR3 length equals 15 residues. Germline-derived CDR1 and CDR2 are WSHSY and SAAADI. V was clipped by 7 bases and J by 0 bases, with 15 bases between them. The CDR3: CASKDAGQLNTEAFF. DNA of the CDR3: TGCGCCAGCAAGGATGCTGGACAGCTGAACACTGAAGCTTTCTTT.

The V gene is TRBV28, the J gene TRBJ2-7; a possible D gene is TRBD2 (6 bases). The V gene lost 3 bases and the J gene lost 0 bases, with 12 bases spanning the gap. CDR3 length: 15 amino acids. Germline V gene lookup returns CDR1 MDHEN and CDR2 SYDVKM. Written as DNA, the CDR3 is TGTGCCAGCAGTTTGCTAGCGACGAGCTCCTACGAGCAGTACTTC. Encoded protein: CASSLLATSSYEQYF.

This clonotype appeared a few times. This chain links TRBV5-1 with TRBJ1-1; D uncertain. This CDR3 has 14 amino acids. The germline V gene has CDR1 SGHRS and CDR2 YFSETQ. V lost 9 bases and J 0 bases, leaving 15 bases between the germline ends. CDR3 sequence (DNA): TGCGCCACCAAGAGGACGGAGATGAACACTGAAGCTTTCTTT. Its translation: CATKRTEMNTEAFF.

The chain joins TRBV20-1 to TRBJ1-5; 8 positions match TRBD1. V lost 4 bases and J lost 2; bases outside the gene matches: 10. The germline V gene has CDR1 DFQATT and CDR2 SNEGSKA (reference sequence). This CDR3 spans 16 amino acids. CDR3 sequence: CSATRTGTTGNQPQHF. The CDR3 DNA is TGCAGTGCTACCCGGACAGGGACCACGGGCAATCAGCCCCAGCATTTT.

This clonotype has just a few counts. This chain uses TRBV7-3 with TRBJ1-1; no reliable D call. The CDR3 has 13 amino acids. Germline V CDR1 and CDR2: SGHTA, FQGTGA. The ends were cut back, 5 bases at V and 8 bases at J, with 15 bases in the middle. The CDR3 reads CASSPGSTEEAFF. The CDR3 nucleotides are TGTGCCAGCAGCCCCGGGTCCACGGAAGAAGCTTTCTTT.

This clonotype has ten or more counts. The rearrangement joins TRBV18 to TRBJ2-2; TRBD1 is a possible D gene (5 bases). The CDR3 has 15 amino acids. Germline CDR1 KGHSH, CDR2 LQKENI. V was shortened by 1 base and J by 0 bases, with 6 bases between the two germline ends. The CDR3, as DNA: TGTGCCAGCTCACCACGACAGACGAACACCGGGGAGCTGTTTTTT. It is translated as CASSPRQTNTGELFF.

This chain uses TRBV5-5 with TRBJ1-2; D is unclear. V lost 4 bases to trimming and J lost 0 bases, with 10 bases between them. The germline CDR1 and CDR2 sequences are SGHKS and YYEKEE (reference sequence). The CDR3 contains 14 residues. The CDR3 here is CASSQRTPNYGYTF. The CDR3 nucleotides are TGTGCCAGCAGCCAGAGGACCCCTAACTATGGCTACACCTTC.

The genes are TRBV18 and TRBJ1-5; 7 nucleotides line up with TRBD1. Germline V gene lookup returns CDR1 KGHSH and CDR2 LQKENI. The CDR3 extends over 16 amino acids. V was pared by 3 bases and J by 2 bases, with 7 bases of the junction left unmatched. DNA of the CDR3: TGTGCCAGCTCACCCCAGGGCCAGGGGGGCAATCAGCCCCAGCATTTT. This encodes CASSPQGQGGNQPQHF. Full variable domain (rest looked up from reference TRBV18 and TRBJ1-5): NAGVMQNPRHLVRRRGQEARLRCSPMKGHSHVYWYRQLPEEGLKFMVYLQKENIIDESGMPKERFSAEFPKEGPSILRIQQVVRGDSAAYFCASSPQGQGGNQPQHFGDGTRLSIL.

The sample holds a few counts of this clonotype. Its ends do not fully match the called genes, so a read error is possible. The J gene is TRBJ2-1, the V gene TRBV7-7; tentatively, D is TRBD1 (5 bases). CDR1 and CDR2 (germline): SSHAT, FNYEAQ (reference sequence). The CDR3 covers 13 residues. The CDR3 spells CASSLGPGYEQFF. DNA for the CDR3: TGTGCTAGCAGCTTAGGCCCAGGGTATGAGCAGTTCTTC.

V gene TRBV6-2 or TRBV6-3 combines with J gene TRBJ2-5; 10 bases agree with TRBD2. V dropped 0 bases and J dropped 0; count of bases not matched to a gene: 4. CDR3 length: 17 amino acids. Germline lookup yields CDR1 MNHEY and CDR2 SVGEGT. The DNA of the CDR3 is TGTGCCAGCAGTTACTCTAGCGGGAGGTTCTACCAAGAGACCCAGTACTTC. Translated: CASSYSSGRFYQETQYF.

This clonotype turned up a few times. The genes are TRBV27 and TRBJ1-1; unclear D gene. The CDR3 is 17 residues long. V was trimmed by 6 bases and J by 1 base, leaving 21 bases between them. Germline CDR1 is MNHEY and CDR2 is SMNVEV (reference sequence). Here the CDR3 DNA reads TGTGCCAGCAGCCCGAACTTAGGAAGCACCGCGAACACTGAAGCTTTCTTT. Amino acid sequence: CASSPNLGSTANTEAFF.

This clonotype was seen a handful of times. This may be a read error, as it is one base from a much larger clone. CDR3 nucleotides: TGTGCCAGCAGACAGGGCTACGAGCAGTACGTC. As protein: CASRQGYEQYV. V and J are TRBV6-2 or TRBV6-3 and TRBJ2-7, with a weak D call TRBD1 (6 bases). V gave up 6 bases and J gave up 3 bases, with 6 bases separating them. Germline lookup yields CDR1 MNHEY and CDR2 SVGEGT. The CDR3 sequence is 11 residues long.

This clonotype came up a few times. The gene calls are TRBV2 and TRBJ2-5; TRBD1 might be the D (5 bases). Trimming pared 6 bases from V and 5 bases from J, leaving 16 bases between. This CDR3 comprises 14 residues. Germline lookup yields CDR1 SNHLY and CDR2 FYNNEI. CDR3 sequence (DNA): TGTGCCAGCAGACGCCTCCAGGGTCGGGAGACCCAGTACTTC. Translated, it gives CASRRLQGRETQYF.

This clonotype was seen ten or more times. The chain employs TRBV18 and TRBJ1-5; D is uncertain. CDR1 and CDR2 from the germline V gene are KGHSH and LQKENI. V was trimmed by 2 bases and J by 4 bases, leaving 6 bases between them. The CDR3 has 13 amino acids. CDR3 protein: CASSPGSNQPQHF. As DNA, the CDR3 is TGTGCCAGCTCACCAGGCAGTAATCAGCCCCAGCATTTT.

This clonotype has only a few counts. The V gene is TRBV3-1, the J gene TRBJ2-7; D call uncertain. Trimming stripped 0 bases from V and 4 bases from J, with 7 bases between. The CDR3 length is 13 residues. CDR1 and CDR2 (germline): LGHDT, YNNKEL (reference sequence). CDR3 bases: TGTGCCAGCAGCCAAGAGAAGTTTTACGAGCAGTACTTC. Translation: CASSQEKFYEQYF.

This chain uses TRBV6-5 with TRBJ2-7; 8 bases match TRBD1. Trimming took 5 bases from V and 3 from J; bases not matched to a gene: 6. This CDR3 has 14 amino acids. Germline-derived CDR1 and CDR2 are MNHEY and SVGAGI. CDR3 coding DNA: TGTGCCAGCAGTAGGACAGGGTCCGTCTACGAGCAGTACGTC. This encodes CASSRTGSVYEQYV.

In its sample, this clonotype was seen a few times. The chain links TRBV29-1 to TRBJ1-1; no reliable D call. The CDR3 length is 14 residues. V gave up 6 bases and J gave up 3 bases, with 17 bases separating them. From germline, CDR1 is SQVTM and CDR2 ANQGSEA. The CDR3 sequence is CSVVTDARDTEAFF. CDR3 nucleotides: TGCAGCGTAGTTACAGATGCCCGGGACACTGAAGCTTTCTTT.

This clonotype was recorded a few times. The chain employs TRBV29-1 and TRBJ2-1; 7 positions match TRBD2. This CDR3 is built from 11 residues. Germline V gene sequence: CDR1 SQVTM, CDR2 ANQGSEA. The CDR3 loop reads CTGRVDNEQFF. CDR3 sequence (DNA): TGCACAGGGAGGGTAGACAATGAGCAGTTCTTC.